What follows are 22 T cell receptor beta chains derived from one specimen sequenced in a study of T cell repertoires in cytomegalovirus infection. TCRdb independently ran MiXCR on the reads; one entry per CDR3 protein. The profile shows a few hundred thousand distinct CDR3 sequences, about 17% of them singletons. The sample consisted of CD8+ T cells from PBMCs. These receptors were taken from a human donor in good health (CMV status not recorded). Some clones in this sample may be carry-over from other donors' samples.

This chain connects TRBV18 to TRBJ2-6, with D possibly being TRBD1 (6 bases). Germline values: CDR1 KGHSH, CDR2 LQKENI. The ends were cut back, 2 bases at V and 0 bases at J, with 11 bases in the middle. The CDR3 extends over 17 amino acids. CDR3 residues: CASSPTGPSSGANVLTF. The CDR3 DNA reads TGTGCCAGCTCACCAACAGGGCCGAGCTCTGGGGCCAACGTCCTGACTTTC.

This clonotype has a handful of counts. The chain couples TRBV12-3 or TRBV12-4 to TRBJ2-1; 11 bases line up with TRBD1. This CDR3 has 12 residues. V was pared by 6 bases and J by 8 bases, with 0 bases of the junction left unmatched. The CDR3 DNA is TGTGCCAGCAGGGACAGGGGGCATGAGCAGTTCTTC. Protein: CASRDRGHEQFF.

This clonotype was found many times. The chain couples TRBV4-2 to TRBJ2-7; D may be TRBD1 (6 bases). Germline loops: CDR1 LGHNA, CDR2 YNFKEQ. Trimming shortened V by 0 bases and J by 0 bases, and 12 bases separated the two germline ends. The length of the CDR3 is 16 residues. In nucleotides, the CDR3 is TGTGCCAGCAGCCAAGAGTGGGACATCGTCTCCTACGAGCAGTACTTC. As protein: CASSQEWDIVSYEQYF.

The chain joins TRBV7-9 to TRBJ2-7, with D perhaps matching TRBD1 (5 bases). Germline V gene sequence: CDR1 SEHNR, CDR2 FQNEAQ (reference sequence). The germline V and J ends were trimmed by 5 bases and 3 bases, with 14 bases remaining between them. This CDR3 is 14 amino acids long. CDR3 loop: CASSPRVTIYEQYF. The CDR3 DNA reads TGTGCCAGCAGCCCCAGGGTGACAATCTACGAGCAGTACTTC. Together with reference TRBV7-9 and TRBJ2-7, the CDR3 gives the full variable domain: DTGVSQNPRHKITKRGQNVTFRCDPISEHNRLYWYRQTLGQGPEFLTYFQNEAQLEKSRLLSDRFSAERPKGSFSTLEIQRTEQGDSAMYLCASSPRVTIYEQYFGPGTRLTVT.

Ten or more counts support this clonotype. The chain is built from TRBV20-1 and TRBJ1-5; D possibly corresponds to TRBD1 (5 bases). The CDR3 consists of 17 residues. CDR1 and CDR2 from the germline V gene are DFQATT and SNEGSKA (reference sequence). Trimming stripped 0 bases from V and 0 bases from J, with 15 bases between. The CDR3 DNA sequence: TGCAGTGCTAGAGAAGCAAGGGGTCCTTATAGCAATCAGCCCCAGCATTTT. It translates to CSAREARGPYSNQPQHF.

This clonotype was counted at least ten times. The CDR3 loop is CASRYDGGAVNIQYF. CDR3 DNA sequence: TGCGCCAGCAGATATGACGGGGGGGCCGTTAACATTCAGTACTTC. The rearrangement uses TRBV5-1 and TRBJ2-4; 8 bases fit TRBD2. The V gene end was trimmed by 5 bases and the J gene end by 7 bases; junction bases not matched to a gene: 11. Germline V gene lookup returns CDR1 SGHRS and CDR2 YFSETQ. The CDR3 runs to 15 residues.

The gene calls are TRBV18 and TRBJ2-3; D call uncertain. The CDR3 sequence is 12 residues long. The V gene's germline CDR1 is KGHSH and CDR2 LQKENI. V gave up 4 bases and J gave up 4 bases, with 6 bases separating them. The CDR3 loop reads CASSLPSDTQYF. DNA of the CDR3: TGTGCCAGCTCACTACCATCAGATACGCAGTATTTT.

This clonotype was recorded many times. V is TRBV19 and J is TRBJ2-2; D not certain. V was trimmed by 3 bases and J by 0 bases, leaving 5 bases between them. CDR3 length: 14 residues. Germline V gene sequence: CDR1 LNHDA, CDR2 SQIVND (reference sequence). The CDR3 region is CASSMGTNTGELFF. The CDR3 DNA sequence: TGTGCCAGTAGTATGGGAACGAACACCGGGGAGCTGTTTTTT.

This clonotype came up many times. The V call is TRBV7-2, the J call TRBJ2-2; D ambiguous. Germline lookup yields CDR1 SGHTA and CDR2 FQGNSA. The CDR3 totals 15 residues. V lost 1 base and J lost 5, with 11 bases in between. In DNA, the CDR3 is TGTGCCAGCAGCTTAGAGGTGACCATGACCGGGGAGCTGTTTTTT. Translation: CASSLEVTMTGELFF.

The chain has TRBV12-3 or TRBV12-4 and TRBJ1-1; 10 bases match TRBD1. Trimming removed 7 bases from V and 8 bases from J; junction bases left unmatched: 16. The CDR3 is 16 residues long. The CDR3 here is CASTFSPGTGAEEAFF. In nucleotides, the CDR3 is TGTGCCAGCACTTTTTCTCCCGGGACAGGGGCCGAGGAAGCTTTCTTT.

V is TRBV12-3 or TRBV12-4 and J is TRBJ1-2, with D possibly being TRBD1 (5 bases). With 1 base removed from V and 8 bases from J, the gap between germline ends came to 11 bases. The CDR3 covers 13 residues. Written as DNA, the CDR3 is TGTGCCAGCAGTTTAGGATCGGAGGGGGGCTACACCTTC. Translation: CASSLGSEGGYTF.

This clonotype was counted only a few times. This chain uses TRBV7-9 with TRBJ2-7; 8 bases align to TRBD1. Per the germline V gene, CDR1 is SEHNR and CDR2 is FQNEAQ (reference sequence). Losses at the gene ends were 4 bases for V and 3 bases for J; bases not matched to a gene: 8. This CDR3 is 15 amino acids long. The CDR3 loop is CASSSSGTGRYEQYF. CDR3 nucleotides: TGTGCCAGCAGCTCATCCGGGACAGGCCGCTACGAGCAGTACTTC.

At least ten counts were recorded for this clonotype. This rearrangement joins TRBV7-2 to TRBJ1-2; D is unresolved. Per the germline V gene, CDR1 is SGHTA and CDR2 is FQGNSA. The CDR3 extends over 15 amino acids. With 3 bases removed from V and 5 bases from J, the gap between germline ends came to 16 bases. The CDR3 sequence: CASSFSDPREYGYTF. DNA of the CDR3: TGTGCCAGCAGCTTCTCGGATCCCCGCGAGTATGGCTACACCTTC.

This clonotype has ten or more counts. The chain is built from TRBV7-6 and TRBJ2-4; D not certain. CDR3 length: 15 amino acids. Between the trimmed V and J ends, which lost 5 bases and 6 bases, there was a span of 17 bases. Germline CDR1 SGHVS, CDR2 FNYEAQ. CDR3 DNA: TGTGCCAGCAGCCTCGGGCAGGCCCCAGGAAACATTCAGTACTTC. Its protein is CASSLGQAPGNIQYF.

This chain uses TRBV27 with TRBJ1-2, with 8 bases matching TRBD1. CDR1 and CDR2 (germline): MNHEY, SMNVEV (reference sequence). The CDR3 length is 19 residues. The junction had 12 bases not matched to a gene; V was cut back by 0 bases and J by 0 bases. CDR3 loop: CASSLSQGASKATNYGYTF. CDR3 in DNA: TGTGCCAGCAGTTTATCGCAGGGGGCATCTAAGGCTACTAACTATGGCTACACCTTC.

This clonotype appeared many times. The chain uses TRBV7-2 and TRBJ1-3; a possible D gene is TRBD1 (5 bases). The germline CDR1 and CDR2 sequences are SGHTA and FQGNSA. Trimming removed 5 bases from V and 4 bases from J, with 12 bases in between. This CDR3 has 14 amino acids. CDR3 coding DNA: TGTGCCAGCAGCCGATTGGGGCCCGGAAACACCATATATTTT. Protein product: CASSRLGPGNTIYF. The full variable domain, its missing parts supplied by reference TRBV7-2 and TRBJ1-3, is GAGVSQSPSNKVTEKGKDVELRCDPISGHTALYWYRQSLGQGLEFLIYFQGNSAPDKSGLPSDRFSAERTGGSVSTLTIQRTQQEDSAVYLCASSRLGPGNTIYFGEGSWLTVV.

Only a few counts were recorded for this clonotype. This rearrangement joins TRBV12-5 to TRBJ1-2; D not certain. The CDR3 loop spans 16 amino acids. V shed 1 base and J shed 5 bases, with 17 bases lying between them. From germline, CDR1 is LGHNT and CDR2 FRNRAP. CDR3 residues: CASGLGVRRSSYGYTF. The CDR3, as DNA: TGTGCTAGTGGTTTGGGCGTTCGACGGTCTAGTTATGGCTACACCTTC.

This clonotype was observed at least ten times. For the CDR3, the DNA is TGTGCCAGCAGCACCAAAACCTACACAGGGATCGACGAGCAGTACTTC. Protein sequence: CASSTKTYTGIDEQYF. V gene TRBV7-2 combines with J gene TRBJ2-7; tentatively, D is TRBD1 (6 bases). The length of the CDR3 is 16 residues. The germline CDR1 and CDR2 sequences are SGHTA and FQGNSA. The germline V and J ends were trimmed by 5 bases and 5 bases, with 22 bases remaining between them. Drawing the rest from reference TRBV7-2 and TRBJ2-7, the complete variable domain is GAGVSQSPSNKVTEKGKDVELRCDPISGHTALYWYRQSLGQGLEFLIYFQGNSAPDKSGLPSDRFSAERTGGSVSTLTIQRTQQEDSAVYLCASSTKTYTGIDEQYFGPGTRLTVT.

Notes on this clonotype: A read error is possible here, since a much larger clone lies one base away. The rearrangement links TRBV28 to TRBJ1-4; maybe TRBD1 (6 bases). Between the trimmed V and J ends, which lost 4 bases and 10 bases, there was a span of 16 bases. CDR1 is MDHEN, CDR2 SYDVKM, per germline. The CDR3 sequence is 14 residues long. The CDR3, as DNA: TGTGCCAGCAGTTCGGGGGCTGAGCCTAGAAAACTGTTTTTT. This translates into CASSSGAEPRKLFF.

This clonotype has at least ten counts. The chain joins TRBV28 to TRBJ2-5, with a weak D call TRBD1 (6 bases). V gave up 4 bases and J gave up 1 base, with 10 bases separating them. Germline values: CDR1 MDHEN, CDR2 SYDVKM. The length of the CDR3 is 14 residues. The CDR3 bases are TGTGCCAGCAGTTCTGTGACAGGCCAAGAGACCCAGTACTTC. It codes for CASSSVTGQETQYF. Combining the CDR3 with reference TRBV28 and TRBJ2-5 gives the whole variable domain DVKVTQSSRYLVKRTGEKVFLECVQDMDHENMFWYRQDPGLGLRLIYFSYDVKMKEKGDIPEGYSVSREKKERFSLILESASTNQTSMYLCASSSVTGQETQYFGPGTRLLVL.

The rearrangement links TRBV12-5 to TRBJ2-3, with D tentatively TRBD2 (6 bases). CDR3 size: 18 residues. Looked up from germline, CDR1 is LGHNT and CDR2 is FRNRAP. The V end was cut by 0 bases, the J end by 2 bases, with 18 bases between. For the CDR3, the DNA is TGTGCTAGTGGTTTGGTAATTTCGAGGGGAGGACCCACAGATACGCAGTATTTT. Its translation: CASGLVISRGGPTDTQYF.

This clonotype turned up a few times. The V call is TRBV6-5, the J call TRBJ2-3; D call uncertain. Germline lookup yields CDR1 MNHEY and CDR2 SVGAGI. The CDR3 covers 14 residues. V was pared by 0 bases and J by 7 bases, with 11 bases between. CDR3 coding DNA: TGTGCCAGCAGTTACTCGAAGATAGTCTATACGCAGTATTTT. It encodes CASSYSKIVYTQYF.